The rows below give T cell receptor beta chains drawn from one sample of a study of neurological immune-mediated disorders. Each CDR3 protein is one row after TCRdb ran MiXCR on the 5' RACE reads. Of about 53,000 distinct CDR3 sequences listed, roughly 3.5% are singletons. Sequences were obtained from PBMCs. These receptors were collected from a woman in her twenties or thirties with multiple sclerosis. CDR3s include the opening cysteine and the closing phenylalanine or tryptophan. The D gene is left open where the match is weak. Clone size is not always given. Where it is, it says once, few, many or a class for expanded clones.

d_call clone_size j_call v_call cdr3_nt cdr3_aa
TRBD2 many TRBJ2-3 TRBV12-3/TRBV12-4 TGTGCCAGCAGTTCAGCGGGACTAGCGGATACGCAGTATTTT CASSSAGLADTQYF
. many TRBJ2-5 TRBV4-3 TGCGCCAGCAGCCCAACGGGAGTGGGGGAGACCCAGTACTTC CASSPTGVGETQYF
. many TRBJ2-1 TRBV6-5 TGTGCCAGCAGATCCATGCCGAATACCTACAATGAGCAGTTCTTC CASRSMPNTYNEQFF
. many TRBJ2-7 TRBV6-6 TGTGCCAGCAGTCACAGCGGGTCTCTAACCTACGAGCAGTACTTC CASSHSGSLTYEQYF
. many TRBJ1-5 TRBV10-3 TGTGCCATCAGTGACAATCCCAATCAGCCCCAGCATTTT CAISDNPNQPQHF
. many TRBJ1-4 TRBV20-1 TGCAGTGCTAGAGATCCCAAGGATGAAAAACTGTTTTTT CSARDPKDEKLFF
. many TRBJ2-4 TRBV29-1 TGCAGCGTTGTACCTAGGGGGTTGGACATTCAGTACTTC CSVVPRGLDIQYF
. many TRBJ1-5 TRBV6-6 TGTGCCAGCAGTTACTCTGGGGGAAATCAGCCCCAGCATTTT CASSYSGGNQPQHF
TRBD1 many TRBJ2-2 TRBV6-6 TGTGCCAGCAGTGGACAGGGTTCGTTAGGGGAGCTGTTTTTT CASSGQGSLGELFF
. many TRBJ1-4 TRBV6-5 TGTGCCAGCAGTTACTCCAAATTCCAGACTAATGAAAAACTGTTTTTT CASSYSKFQTNEKLFF
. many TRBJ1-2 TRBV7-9 TGTGCCAGCAGCCAGCCCGAGACAGGACACGGCTACACCTTC CASSQPETGHGYTF
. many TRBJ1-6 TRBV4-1 TGCGCCAGCAGCCAAGATTCGCGGGGGGTGTCCTCCTATTCACCCCTCCACTTT CASSQDSRGVSSYSPLHF
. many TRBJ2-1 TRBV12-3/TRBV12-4 TGTGCCAGCAGCTTGGGTCCAAGGGAGAGGGCCTACAATGAGCAGTTCTTC CASSLGPRERAYNEQFF
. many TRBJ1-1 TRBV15 TGTGCCACCAGCAGATTGATAGGGAGCGGGGACACTGAAGCTTTCTTT CATSRLIGSGDTEAFF
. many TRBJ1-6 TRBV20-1 TGCAGTGCTCGAAGGGGAACGAGCTCCTATAATTCACCCCTCCACTTT CSARRGTSSYNSPLHF
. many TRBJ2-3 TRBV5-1 TGCGCCAGCAGCTTTGGCCCGGGAGCCCCAGATACGCAGTATTTT CASSFGPGAPDTQYF
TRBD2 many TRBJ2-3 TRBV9 TGTGCCAGCAGCGTAGTAGCTAGCGGGGGCACAGATACGCAGTATTTT CASSVVASGGTDTQYF
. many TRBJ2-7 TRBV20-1 TGCAGTGCTAGAGGTTCCGGCAGAGAGCAGTACTTC CSARGSGREQYF
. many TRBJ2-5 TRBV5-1 TGCGCCAGCAGCTTCTTACAGGCCCAAGAGACCCAGTACTTC CASSFLQAQETQYF
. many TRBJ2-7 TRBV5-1 TGCGCCAGCAGCCTCGGACCGAGCGGCTCCTACGAGCAGTACTTC CASSLGPSGSYEQYF
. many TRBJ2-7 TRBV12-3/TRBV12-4 TGTGCCAGCAGTTTGTCACAGGGTTCCTACGAGCAGTACTTC CASSLSQGSYEQYF
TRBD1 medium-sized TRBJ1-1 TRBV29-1 TGCAGCGTATGCCGGGACAGAAACACTGAAGCTTTCTTT CSVCRDRNTEAFF
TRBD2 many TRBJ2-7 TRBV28 TGTGCCAGCAGTCCCGGTGGAGCGGGATACGAGCAGTACTTC CASSPGGAGYEQYF
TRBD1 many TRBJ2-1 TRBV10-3 TGTGCCATCAGTAGCCGGGACAGCTATGAGCAGTTCTTC CAISSRDSYEQFF
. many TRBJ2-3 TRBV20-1 TGCAGTGCTAGAGGAAAGGCGGTAGATACGCAGTATTTT CSARGKAVDTQYF
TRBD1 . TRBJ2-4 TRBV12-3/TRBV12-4 TGTGCCAGCAGCCTTCATGGGACAGGGGCTATTATCAGTCTAGCCAAAAACATTCAGTACTTC CASSLHGTGAIISLAKNIQYF
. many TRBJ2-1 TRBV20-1 TGCAGTGCTAGGGGTATGGAGAGGGCCGATGAGCAGTTCTTC CSARGMERADEQFF
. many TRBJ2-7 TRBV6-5 TGTGCCAGCAGACTAACGAGCGGAACCTACGAGCAGTACTTC CASRLTSGTYEQYF
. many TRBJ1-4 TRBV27 TGTGCCAGCAGATCGGGACCTTCGGGATGGGGTGAAAAACTGTTTTTT CASRSGPSGWGEKLFF
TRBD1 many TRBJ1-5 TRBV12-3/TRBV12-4 TGTGCCAGCAGTGATACCGGGCAGGGGGCTGGTCAGCCCCAGCATTTT CASSDTGQGAGQPQHF
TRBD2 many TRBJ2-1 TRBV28 TGTGCCAGCAGCCCGACTAGCGGGAGTCTTAATGAGCAGTTCTTC CASSPTSGSLNEQFF
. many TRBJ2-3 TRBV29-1 TGCAGCGTTATAAGATGGGATACGCAGTATTTT CSVIRWDTQYF
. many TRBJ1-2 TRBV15 TGTGCCACCAGCAGAGATCCAGCATCCCCTAACTATGGCTACACCTTC CATSRDPASPNYGYTF
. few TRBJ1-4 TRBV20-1 TGCAGTGCCAGAGACCCAGCGGGTGAAAAACTGTTTTTT CSARDPAGEKLFF
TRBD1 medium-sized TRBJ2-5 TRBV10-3 TGTGCCATTTCGACAGGGCAAGAGACCCAGTACTTC CAISTGQETQYF
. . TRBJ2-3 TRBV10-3 TGTGCCGCCAAAGCGGGACCGAGACAGGGAAGCACAGATACGCAGTATTTT CAAKAGPRQGSTDTQYF
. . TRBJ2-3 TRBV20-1 TGCAGTGCAGGGGGGGCTAGCGTACACACAGATACGCAGTATTTT CSAGGASVHTDTQYF
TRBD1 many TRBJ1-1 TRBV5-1 TGCGCCAGCAGCACCGGACAGGGGATAATCGAACACACTGAAGCTTTCTTT CASSTGQGIIEHTEAFF
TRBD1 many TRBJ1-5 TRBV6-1 TGTGCCAGCAGTGAAGACGCAGGGGGCGGTCAGCCCCAGCATTTT CASSEDAGGGQPQHF
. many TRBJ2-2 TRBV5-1 TGCGCCAGCAGCCCGGGACAAGTAAACACCGGGGAGCTGTTTTTT CASSPGQVNTGELFF
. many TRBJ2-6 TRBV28 TGTGCCAGCAGTCCGCGACCCCCGTCCTCTGGGGCCAACGTCCTGACTTTC CASSPRPPSSGANVLTF
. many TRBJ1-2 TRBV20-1 TGCAGTGCCCGACGTCGAAACAGGGCGGGCCCTCGGGCCTATGGCTACACCTTC CSARRRNRAGPRAYGYTF
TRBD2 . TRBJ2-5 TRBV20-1 TGCAGTGCTCGGCGACTAGCGGGGACAGAGACCCAGTACTTC CSARRLAGTETQYF
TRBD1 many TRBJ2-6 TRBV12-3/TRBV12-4 TGTGCCAGCAATCTACAGGGGGGAATCTCCAACGTCCTGACTTTC CASNLQGGISNVLTF
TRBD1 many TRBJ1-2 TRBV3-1 TGTGCCAGCGGCCCGGCAATGGGACAGTATTCTGGCTACACCTTC CASGPAMGQYSGYTF
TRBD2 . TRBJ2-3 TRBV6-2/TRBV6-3 TGTGCCAGCAGTTACTCAGGGACTAGTAGCACAGATACGCAGTATTTT CASSYSGTSSTDTQYF
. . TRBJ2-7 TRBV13 TGTGCCAGCAGCTTTCGTAGATTGAGCTACGAGCAGTACTTC CASSFRRLSYEQYF
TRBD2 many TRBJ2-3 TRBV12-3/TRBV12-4 TGTGCCAGCAGTTTGGGGACTAGCGGGAGAAGCACAGATACGCAGTATTTT CASSLGTSGRSTDTQYF
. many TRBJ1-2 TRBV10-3 TGTGCCACCGTAGACACCAACTATGGCTACACCTTC CATVDTNYGYTF
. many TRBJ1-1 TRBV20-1 TGCAGTGCTAACGTATACACTGAAGCTTTCTTT CSANVYTEAFF
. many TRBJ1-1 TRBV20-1 TGCAGGGCACAGGAGAGCTATGACACTGAAGCTTTCTTT CRAQESYDTEAFF
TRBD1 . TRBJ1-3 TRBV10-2 TGCGCCAGCACCGGGACAGGTGGAAACACCATATATTTT CASTGTGGNTIYF
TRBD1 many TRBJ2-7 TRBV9 TGTGCCAGCAGCCCGGACAGGCCCTACGAGCAGTACTTC CASSPDRPYEQYF
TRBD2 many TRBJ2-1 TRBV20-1 TGCAGTGCTAGAGATCGGGGGGGTTCCTACAATGAGCAGTTCTTC CSARDRGGSYNEQFF
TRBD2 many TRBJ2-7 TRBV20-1 TGCAGTGCGAGGGAGATAGCGGGAGTCCCGTGGGAGCAGTACTTC CSAREIAGVPWEQYF
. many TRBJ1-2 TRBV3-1 TGTGCCAGCAGCCGTATAGGGTATGGCTACACCTTC CASSRIGYGYTF
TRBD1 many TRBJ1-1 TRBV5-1 TGCGCCAGCAGCGGGGGAGGGGGCGACCTCTCCTTGAACACTGAAGCTTTCTTT CASSGGGGDLSLNTEAFF
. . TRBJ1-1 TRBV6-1 TGTGCCAGCAGGAGGACACCCCGGGAGACTGAAGCTTTCTTT CASRRTPRETEAFF
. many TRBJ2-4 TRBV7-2 TGTGCCAGCAGCTTACCCTGGAACAAAAACATTCAGTACTTC CASSLPWNKNIQYF
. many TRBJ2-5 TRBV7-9 TGTGCCAGCAGCTTAGCTCCTGGGACCCAGTACTTC CASSLAPGTQYF